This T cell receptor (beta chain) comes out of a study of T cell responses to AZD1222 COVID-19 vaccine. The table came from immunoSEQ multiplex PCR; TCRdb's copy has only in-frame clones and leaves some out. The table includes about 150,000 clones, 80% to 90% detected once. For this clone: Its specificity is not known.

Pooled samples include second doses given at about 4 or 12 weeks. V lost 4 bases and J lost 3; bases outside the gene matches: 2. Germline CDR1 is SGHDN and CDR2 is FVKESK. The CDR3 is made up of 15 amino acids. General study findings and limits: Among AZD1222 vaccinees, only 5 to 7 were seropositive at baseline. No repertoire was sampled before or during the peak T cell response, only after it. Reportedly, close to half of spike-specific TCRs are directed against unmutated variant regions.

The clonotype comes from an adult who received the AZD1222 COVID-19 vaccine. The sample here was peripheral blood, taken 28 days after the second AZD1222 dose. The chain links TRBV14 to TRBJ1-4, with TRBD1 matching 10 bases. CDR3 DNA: TGTGCCAGCAGCCGGGACAGGGGCGCTAATGAAAAACTGTTTTTT. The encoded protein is CASSRDRGANEKLFF.